This is a list of T cell receptor beta chains from one sample in a study of blood T cells in healthy people across ages. From the 5' RACE reads, TCRdb called clonotypes with MiXCR, one entry per CDR3 protein. This sample has roughly 1,100,000 distinct CDR3 sequences; around 25% occur once, and the top ten carry approximately 0.7%. These data also featured in a second study, about T cells of mothers and their children.

The sample taken for sequencing was blood. These receptors all stem from a girl aged 2-10 years in good health. Each CDR3 is given without its conserved first and last residue.

j_call	v_call	cdr3_aa
TRBJ2-7	TRBV28	ASSLLFQASGTYEQY
TRBJ2-3	TRBV28	ASSFNQAGGATDTQY
TRBJ1-3	TRBV3-1	ASSRGAGGNTIY
TRBJ1-6	TRBV9	ASSVGSYNSPLH
TRBJ2-5	TRBV19	ASSIGGLKETQY
TRBJ2-3	TRBV27	ASSLTGRWRDTQY
TRBJ1-2	TRBV5-1	ASTPAGADYGYT
.	TRBV28	ASKSSRPYEQY
.	TRBV4-3	ASSQSVQWGISYEQY
.	TRBV14	ASSRPGRTSGPWNEQF
TRBJ2-7	TRBV7-2	ASTLRGEYEQY
TRBJ2-1	TRBV5-1	ASSYTGESYNEQF
TRBJ2-7	TRBV29-1	SVASGLAGGHEQY
TRBJ2-2	TRBV5-1	ASSNGLAGAGELF
TRBJ1-2	TRBV12-5	ASGLPPGDGYT
TRBJ2-5	TRBV7-2	ASTATGRVEETQY
TRBJ2-3	TRBV11-2	ASSLEYSGTYTDTQY
TRBJ2-7	TRBV28	ASSWDYTYEQY
TRBJ2-5	TRBV4-3	ASSQEPAGGPRETQY
TRBJ2-1	TRBV6-5	ASSPLATLYNEQF
TRBJ1-1	TRBV2	ASSSRGGATEAF
TRBJ2-7	TRBV27	ASSLSIGWYEQY
TRBJ2-2	TRBV6-5	ASSYLLSGELF
TRBJ2-3	TRBV29-1	SVSRDSSTDTQY
TRBJ2-1	TRBV7-9	ASSRGGVHNEQF
TRBJ2-1	TRBV6-1	ASSELRNDEQF
TRBJ2-7	TRBV12-3/TRBV12-4	ASSLRDWPNEQY
TRBJ2-1	TRBV3-1	ASRAGGRNEQF
TRBJ1-6	TRBV4-1	ASSPDRAAPLH
TRBJ1-2	TRBV12-3/TRBV12-4	ASSLSGQTGSYGYT
TRBJ2-1	TRBV20-1	GAYGGRDEQF
TRBJ2-7	TRBV11-2	ASSLGIAASYEQY
.	TRBV7-6	ASSLGREGNNEQF
TRBJ2-6	TRBV29-1	SVAAVSSGANVLT
TRBJ1-2	TRBV20-1	SASSEPYRTGEDYGYT
TRBJ2-1	TRBV5-5	ASSLEGETSYNEQF
TRBJ1-3	TRBV20-1	SARDARAGGNTIY
TRBJ2-7	TRBV11-1	ASSLRTEQY
TRBJ2-2	TRBV19	ASSIRLAESTGELF
TRBJ1-2	TRBV4-2	ASSQDPGRIYVYT
TRBJ2-7	TRBV11-2	ASSLRTSGSFGAYEQY
TRBJ2-5	TRBV7-9	ASSEQPGETQY
TRBJ1-1	TRBV7-9	ASSLGLNEAF
TRBJ2-7	TRBV2	ASSARTGTDYEQY
TRBJ2-3	TRBV7-9	ASSLESADTQY
TRBJ2-1	TRBV7-3	ASSLRALPYNEQF
TRBJ2-1	TRBV7-3	ASSLVETAYNEQF
TRBJ1-2	TRBV6-5	ASRPLAGSYYGYT
TRBJ2-5	TRBV28	ATTSGGRETQY
.	TRBV20-1	SARGLGTGNEQF
TRBJ2-7	TRBV28	ASSFYGTGVYEQY
TRBJ2-3	TRBV7-9	ASSLVGGDTDTQY
.	TRBV29-1	SVRLVGRTEQF
TRBJ2-4	TRBV5-1	ASSSAKTSGSLNIQY